The source of this T cell receptor (beta chain) is a study of shared clonotypes between healthy human individuals. Across the whole study: Each donor contributed plates that comprised three CD4 naive, three CD4 memory, two CD8 naive and one CD8 memory.

V lost 0 bases, J lost 4 bases, and 7 bases lay in between. The length of the CDR3 is 14 residues. On this clone: Its antigen is undetermined.

Libraries were prepared by immunoSEQ multiplex PCR; TCRdb keeps only in-frame clonotypes and omits some of them. The table lists about 1.5 million clones, over 95% of them singletons. Study-level results: Clonotype sharing across a few donors was observed for 4.5% to 6.5% of naive CD4 clonotypes.

Material: naive CD4+ T cells sorted from blood. Subset given: CD45RA+ positively selected. This rearrangement joins TRBV23-1 to TRBJ1-5; D uncertain. TRBV23-1 is an ORF; its function is uncertain. The TCR comes from a man aged 25-40 years in good health. The CDR3 nucleotides read TGCGCCAGCAGTCAATCTGGGCGGAATCAGCCCCAGCATTTT. It yields the protein CASSQSGRNQPQHF.